Given below is one TCR beta chain in context. Its antigen is still unknown. These data come from a study of cytomegalovirus exposure and HLA in healthy donors. The V end was cut by 8 bases, the J end by 6 bases, with 9 bases between. The CDR3 extends over 11 amino acids. Germline CDR1 reads MGHDK; CDR2 reads SYGVNS. Study outcomes and limitations: Association of a missense DCLRE1C variant with TCR beta V- and J-gene trimming was reported in a later analysis.

PCR involved 60 Vbeta and 13 Jbeta primers. Method: immunoSEQ multiplex PCR; TCRdb's copy keeps in-frame clones and lacks some. The profile covers 110,000 or so clones, with approximately 71% appearing a single time and approximately 5.5% taken by the ten largest. This chain joins TRBV25-1 and TRBJ2-3; D unresolved. This TCR was recovered from an older woman in good health and CMV-seropositive. The sample comprised PBMCs. The CDR3 region has the DNA TGTGCCAGCTCGAGTGTGGATACGCAGTATTTT. It is translated as CASSSVDTQYF. The full variable domain, with the rest looked up from reference TRBV25-1 and TRBJ2-3, is EADIYQTPRYLVIGTGKKITLECSQTMGHDKMYWYQQDPGMELHLIHYSYGVNSTEKGDLSSESTVSRIRTEHFPLTLESARPSHTSQYLCASSSVDTQYFGPGTRLTVL.